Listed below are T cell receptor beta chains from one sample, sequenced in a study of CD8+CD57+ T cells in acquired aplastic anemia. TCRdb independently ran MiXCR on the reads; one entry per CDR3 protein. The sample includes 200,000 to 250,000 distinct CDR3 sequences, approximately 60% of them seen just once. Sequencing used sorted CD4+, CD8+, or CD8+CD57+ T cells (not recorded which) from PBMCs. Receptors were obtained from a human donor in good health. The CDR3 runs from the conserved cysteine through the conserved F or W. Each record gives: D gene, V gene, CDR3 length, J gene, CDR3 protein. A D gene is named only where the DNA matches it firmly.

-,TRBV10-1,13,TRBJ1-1,CASSEILNTEAFF
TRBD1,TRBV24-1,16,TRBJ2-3,CATSDPKTGATDTQYF
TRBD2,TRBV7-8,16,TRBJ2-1,CASSVAAGGTYNEQFF
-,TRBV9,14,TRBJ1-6,CASSVGTVNSPLHF
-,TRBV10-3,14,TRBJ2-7,CAIRYSSGSYEQYF
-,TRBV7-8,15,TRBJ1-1,CASSLMRGAGTEAFF
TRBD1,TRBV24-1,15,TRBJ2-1,CATSGRDRDYNEQFF
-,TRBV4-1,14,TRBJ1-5,CASSQNGGAQPQHF
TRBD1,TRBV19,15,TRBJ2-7,CASSPMTGVSYEQYF
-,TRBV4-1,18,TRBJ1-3,CASSQVITDLRGGNTIYF
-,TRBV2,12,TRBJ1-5,CASLWGNQPQHF
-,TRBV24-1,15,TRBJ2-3,CATSDLDSLTDTQYF
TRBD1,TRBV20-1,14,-,CSAIGTGDGYEQFF
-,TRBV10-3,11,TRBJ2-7,CAITDHGEQYF
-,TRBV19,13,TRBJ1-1,CASKVTMNTEAFF
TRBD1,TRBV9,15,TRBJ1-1,CASSQNRGGNTEAFF
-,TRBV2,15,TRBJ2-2,CASSFDRAGTGELFF
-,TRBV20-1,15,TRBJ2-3,CSARDDSGLTDTQYF
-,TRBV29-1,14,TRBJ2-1,CSVEGFGRNNEQFF
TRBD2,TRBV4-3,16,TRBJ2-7,CASSQDWLAGGYEQYF
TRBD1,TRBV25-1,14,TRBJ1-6,CASGGTGVGSPLHF
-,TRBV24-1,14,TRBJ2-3,CATSETGSQDTQYF
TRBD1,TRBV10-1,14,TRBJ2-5,CASSESGTVETQYF
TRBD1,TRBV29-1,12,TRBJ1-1,CSVVEGATEAFF
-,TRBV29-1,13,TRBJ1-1,CSVVIQDYGEAFF
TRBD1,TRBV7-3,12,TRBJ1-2,CASSQGQGGYTF
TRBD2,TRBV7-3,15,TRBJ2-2,CASSFSSGVAGELFF
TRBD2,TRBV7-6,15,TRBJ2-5,CASSLVTGTSTSQYF
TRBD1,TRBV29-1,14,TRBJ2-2,CSVEGTGWAGELFF
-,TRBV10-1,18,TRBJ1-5,CAGGGGQPSTSSNQPQHF
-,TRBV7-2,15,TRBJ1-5,CASNLGGPGNQPQHF
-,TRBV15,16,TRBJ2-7,CATSREQIPITYEQYF
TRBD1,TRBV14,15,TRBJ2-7,CASSPRTGPFYEKYF
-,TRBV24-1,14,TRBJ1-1,CATSDSGTLTEAFF
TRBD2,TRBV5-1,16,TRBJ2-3,CASSKGLAEPTDTQYF
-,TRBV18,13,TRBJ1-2,CASSPADNYGYTF